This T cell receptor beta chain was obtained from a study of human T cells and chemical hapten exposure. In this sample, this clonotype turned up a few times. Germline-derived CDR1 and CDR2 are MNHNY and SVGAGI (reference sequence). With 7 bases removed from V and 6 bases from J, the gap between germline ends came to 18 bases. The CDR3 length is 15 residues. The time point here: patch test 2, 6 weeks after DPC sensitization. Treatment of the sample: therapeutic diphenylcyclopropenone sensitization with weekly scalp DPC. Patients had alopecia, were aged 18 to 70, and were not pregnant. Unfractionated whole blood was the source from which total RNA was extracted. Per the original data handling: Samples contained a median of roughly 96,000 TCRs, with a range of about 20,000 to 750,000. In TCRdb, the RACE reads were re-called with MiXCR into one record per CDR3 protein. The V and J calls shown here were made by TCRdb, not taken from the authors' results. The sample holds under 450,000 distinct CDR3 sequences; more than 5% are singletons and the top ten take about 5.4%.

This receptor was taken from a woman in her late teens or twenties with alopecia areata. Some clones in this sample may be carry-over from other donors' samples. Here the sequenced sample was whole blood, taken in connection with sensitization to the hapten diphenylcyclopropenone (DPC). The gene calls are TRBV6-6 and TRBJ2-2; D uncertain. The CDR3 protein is CASTSNPQVPGELFF. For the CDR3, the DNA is TGTGCCAGCACCTCGAACCCTCAAGTGCCCGGGGAGCTGTTTTTT.